Each of the 4 T cell receptor beta chains below was sequenced from the same sample in a study of blood T cells in healthy people across ages. Together with a sample-barcoded 5' primer, a J-beta primer mix was included in a second PCR lasting roughly 7 to 11 cycles. One entry per CDR3 protein, called by TCRdb with MiXCR from the 5' RACE reads. This sample carries around 1,500,000 distinct CDR3 sequences, approximately 30% of them seen once, and the ten largest clones take 7% to 9%. Specimen: blood. These receptors were obtained from a woman aged 25 to 39 in good health.

This clonotype was picked up a small number of times. The J gene is TRBJ2-7, the V gene TRBV9; 11 bases match TRBD1. Germline assignment: CDR1 SGDLS and CDR2 YYNGEE. V shed 3 bases and J 7 bases; nucleotides not matched to a gene: 9. CDR3 size: 15 residues. Here the CDR3 DNA reads TGTGCCAGCAGCGCCTCCCGGGACAGGGGGAGGGAGCAGTACTTC. As protein: CASSASRDRGREQYF.

J is TRBJ2-5 and V is TRBV4-1; 8 bases fit TRBD1. The ends lost 1 base at V and 5 bases at J; junction bases unmatched: 3. This CDR3 comprises 14 residues. Germline loops: CDR1 MGHRA, CDR2 YSYEKL. The CDR3 DNA follows: TGCGCCAGCAGCCAAGGACACAGGGGGGAGACCCAGTACTTC. This encodes CASSQGHRGETQYF.

DNA for the CDR3: TGTGCCAGCAGTTTCTGGATCGAGCAGTTCTTC. Its translation is CASSFWIEQFF. The J gene is TRBJ2-1, the V gene TRBV12-3 or TRBV12-4; D ambiguous. V was clipped by 3 bases and J by 10 bases, with 7 bases between them. This CDR3 comprises 11 residues.

This clonotype was counted only a few times. V and J are TRBV5-8 and TRBJ2-5; D is possibly TRBD2 (6 bases). The closer fit of TRBJ2-7 to the DNA end suggests the J call may be wrong. The CDR3 runs to 15 residues. Germline CDR1 and CDR2: SGHTS and YDEGEE. CDR3 bases: TGTGCCAGCAGCCGCCCGACCCCGGGGGTCTACGAGCAGTACTTC. Protein product: CASSRPTPGVYEQYF.